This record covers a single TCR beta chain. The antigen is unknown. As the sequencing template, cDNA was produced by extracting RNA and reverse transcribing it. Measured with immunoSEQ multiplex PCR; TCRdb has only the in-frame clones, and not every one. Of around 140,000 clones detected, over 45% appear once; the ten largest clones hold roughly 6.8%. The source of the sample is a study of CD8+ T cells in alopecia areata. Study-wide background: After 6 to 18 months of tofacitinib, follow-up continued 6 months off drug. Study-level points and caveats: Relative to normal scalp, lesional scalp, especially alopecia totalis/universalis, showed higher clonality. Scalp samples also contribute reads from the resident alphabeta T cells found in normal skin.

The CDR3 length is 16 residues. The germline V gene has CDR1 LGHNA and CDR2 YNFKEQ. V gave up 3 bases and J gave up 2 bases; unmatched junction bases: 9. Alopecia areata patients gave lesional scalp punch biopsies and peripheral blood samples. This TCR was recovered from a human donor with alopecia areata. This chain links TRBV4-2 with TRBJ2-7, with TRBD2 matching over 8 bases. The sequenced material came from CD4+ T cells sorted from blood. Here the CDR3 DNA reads TGTGCCAGCAGCCACACTAGCGGCAGGGAAGCCTACGAGCAGTACTTC. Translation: CASSHTSGREAYEQYF.